This T cell receptor beta chain emerged from a study of T cell changes during pregnancy in multiple sclerosis. The trim removed 6 bases at V and 1 base at J, leaving 7 bases unmatched. The CDR3 spans 15 residues. From germline, CDR1 is MNHNY and CDR2 SVGAGI (reference sequence). Some clones are missing from TCRdb's copy, which holds only in-frame ones; the method was immunoSEQ multiplex PCR. This table holds more than 25,000 clones, about 91% found once. The sequence was collected from a female donor with multiple sclerosis, enrolled in a pregnancy study. V gene TRBV6-6 combines with J gene TRBJ1-1, with 8 bases fitting TRBD1. This specimen was CD8+ T cells from peripheral blood mononuclear cells, taken after pregnancy. The CDR3 sequence is CASRSDRGGNTEAFF. In nucleotides, the CDR3 is TGTGCCAGCAGATCCGACAGGGGAGGGAACACTGAAGCTTTCTTT.